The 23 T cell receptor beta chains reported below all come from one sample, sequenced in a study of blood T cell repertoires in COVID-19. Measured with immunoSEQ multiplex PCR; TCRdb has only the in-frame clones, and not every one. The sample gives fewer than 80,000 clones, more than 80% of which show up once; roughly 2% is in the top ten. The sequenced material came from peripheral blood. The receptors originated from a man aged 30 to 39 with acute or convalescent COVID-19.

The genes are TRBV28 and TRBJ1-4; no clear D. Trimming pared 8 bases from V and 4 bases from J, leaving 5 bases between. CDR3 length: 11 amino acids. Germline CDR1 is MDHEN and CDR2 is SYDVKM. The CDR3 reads CASGFNEKLFF. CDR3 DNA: TGTGCCAGCGGCTTTAATGAAAAACTGTTTTTT.

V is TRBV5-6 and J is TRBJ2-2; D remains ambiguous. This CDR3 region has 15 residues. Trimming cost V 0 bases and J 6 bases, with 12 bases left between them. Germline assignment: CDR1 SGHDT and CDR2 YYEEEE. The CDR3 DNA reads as TGTGCCAGCAGCTTGGCTACCCTTATCGCCGGGGAGCTGTTTTTT. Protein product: CASSLATLIAGELFF.

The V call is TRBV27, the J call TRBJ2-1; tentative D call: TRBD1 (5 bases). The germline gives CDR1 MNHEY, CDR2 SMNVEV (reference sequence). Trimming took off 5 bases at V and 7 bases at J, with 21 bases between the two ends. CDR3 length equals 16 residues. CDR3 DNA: TGTGCCAGCAGTCCGGATTGGTCAGGGCTTGGGAATGAGCAGTTCTTC. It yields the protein CASSPDWSGLGNEQFF.

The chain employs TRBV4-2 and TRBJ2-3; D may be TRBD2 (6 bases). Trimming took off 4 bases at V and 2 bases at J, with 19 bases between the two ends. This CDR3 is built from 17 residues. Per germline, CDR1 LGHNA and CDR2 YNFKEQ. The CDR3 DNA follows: TGTGCCAGCAGCCCTCTCGCTGGTAGCGGTTTCACAGATACGCAGTATTTT. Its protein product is CASSPLAGSGFTDTQYF.

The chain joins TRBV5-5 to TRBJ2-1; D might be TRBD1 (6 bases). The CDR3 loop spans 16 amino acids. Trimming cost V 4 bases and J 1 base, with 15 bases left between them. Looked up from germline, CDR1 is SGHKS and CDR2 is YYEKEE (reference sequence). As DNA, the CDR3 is TGTGCCAGCAGCCCAGGGGTGGGGGCGTCCTACAATGAGCAGTTCTTC. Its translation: CASSPGVGASYNEQFF.

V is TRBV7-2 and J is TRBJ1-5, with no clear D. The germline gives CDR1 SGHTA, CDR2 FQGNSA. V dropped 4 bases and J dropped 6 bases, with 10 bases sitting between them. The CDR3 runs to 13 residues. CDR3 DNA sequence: TGTGCCAGCAGCTCGACGGGAGTTCAGCCCCAGCATTTT. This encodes CASSSTGVQPQHF.

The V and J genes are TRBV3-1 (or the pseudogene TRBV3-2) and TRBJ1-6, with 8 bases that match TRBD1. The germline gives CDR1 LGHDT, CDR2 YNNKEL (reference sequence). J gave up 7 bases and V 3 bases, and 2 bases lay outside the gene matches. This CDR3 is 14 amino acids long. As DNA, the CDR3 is TGTGCCAGCAGCCAGCCAGGGGGCAATTCACCCCTCCACTTT. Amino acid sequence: CASSQPGGNSPLHF.

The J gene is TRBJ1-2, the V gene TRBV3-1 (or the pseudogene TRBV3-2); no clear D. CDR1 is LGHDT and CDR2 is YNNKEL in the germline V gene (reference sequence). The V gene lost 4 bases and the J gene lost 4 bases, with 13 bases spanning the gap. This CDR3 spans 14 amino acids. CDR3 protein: CASSPSTQPYGYTF. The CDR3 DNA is TGTGCCAGCAGCCCTTCGACACAACCCTATGGCTACACCTTC.

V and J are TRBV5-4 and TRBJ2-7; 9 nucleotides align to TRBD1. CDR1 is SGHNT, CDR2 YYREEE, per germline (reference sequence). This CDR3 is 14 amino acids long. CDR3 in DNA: TGTGCCAGCAGTTTGGACAGGGGCTCCTACGAGCAGTACGTC. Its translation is CASSLDRGSYEQYV.

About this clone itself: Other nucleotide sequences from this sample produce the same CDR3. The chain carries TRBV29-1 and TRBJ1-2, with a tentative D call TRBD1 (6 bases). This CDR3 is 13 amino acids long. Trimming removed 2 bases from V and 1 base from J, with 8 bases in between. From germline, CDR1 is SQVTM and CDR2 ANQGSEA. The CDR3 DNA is TGCAGCGTTGAAAACAGGGTTAACTATGGCTACACCTTC. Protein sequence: CSVENRVNYGYTF.

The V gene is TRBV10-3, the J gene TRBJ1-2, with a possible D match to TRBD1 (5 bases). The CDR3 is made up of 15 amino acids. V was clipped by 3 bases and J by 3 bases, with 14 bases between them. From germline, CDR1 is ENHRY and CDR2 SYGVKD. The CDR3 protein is CAISDRGGIDYGYTF. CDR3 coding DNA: TGTGCCATCAGTGATCGGGGGGGGATCGACTATGGCTACACCTTC.

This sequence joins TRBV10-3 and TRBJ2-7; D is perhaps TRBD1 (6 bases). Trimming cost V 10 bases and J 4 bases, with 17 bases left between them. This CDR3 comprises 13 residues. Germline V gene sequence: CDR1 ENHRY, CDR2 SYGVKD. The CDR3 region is CATGAAGVYEQYF. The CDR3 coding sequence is TGTGCCACCGGGGCGGCAGGGGTATACGAGCAGTACTTC.

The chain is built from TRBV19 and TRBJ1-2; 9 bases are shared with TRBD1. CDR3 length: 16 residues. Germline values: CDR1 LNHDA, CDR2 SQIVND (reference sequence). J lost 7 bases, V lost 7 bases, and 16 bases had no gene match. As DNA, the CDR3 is TGTGCCAGTACCGCGGTCGAACAGGGGGCGATTCCTGGCTACACCTTC. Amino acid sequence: CASTAVEQGAIPGYTF.

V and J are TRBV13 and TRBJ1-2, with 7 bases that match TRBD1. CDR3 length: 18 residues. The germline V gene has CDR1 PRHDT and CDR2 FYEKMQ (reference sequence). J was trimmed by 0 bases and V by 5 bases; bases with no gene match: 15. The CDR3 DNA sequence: TGTGCCAGCAGCCGCAAGTTGACAGGGCTGGAAGCTAACTATGGCTACACCTTC. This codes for CASSRKLTGLEANYGYTF.

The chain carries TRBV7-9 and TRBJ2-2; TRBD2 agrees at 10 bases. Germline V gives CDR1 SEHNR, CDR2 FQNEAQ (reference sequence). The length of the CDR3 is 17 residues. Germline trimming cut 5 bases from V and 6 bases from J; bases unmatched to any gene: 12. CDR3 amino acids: CASSTDKLAGDPGELFF. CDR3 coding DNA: TGTGCCAGCAGCACGGACAAGCTAGCGGGAGATCCCGGGGAGCTGTTTTTT.

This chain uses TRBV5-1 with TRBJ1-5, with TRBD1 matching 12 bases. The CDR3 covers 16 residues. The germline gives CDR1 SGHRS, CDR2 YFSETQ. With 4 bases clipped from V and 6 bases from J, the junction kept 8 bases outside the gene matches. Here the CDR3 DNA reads TGCGCCAGCAGCCTTTCGGGACAGGGGGCAGGTCAGCCCCAGCATTTT. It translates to CASSLSGQGAGQPQHF. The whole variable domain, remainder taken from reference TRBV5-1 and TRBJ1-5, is KAGVTQTPRYLIKTRGQQVTLSCSPISGHRSVSWYQQTPGQGLQFLFEYFSETQRNKGNFPGRFSGRQFSNSRSEMNVSTLELGDSALYLCASSLSGQGAGQPQHFGDGTRLSIL.

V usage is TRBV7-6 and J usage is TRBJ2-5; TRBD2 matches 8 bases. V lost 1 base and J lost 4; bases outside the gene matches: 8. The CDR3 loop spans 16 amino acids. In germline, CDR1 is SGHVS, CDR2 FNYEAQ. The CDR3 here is CASSLGASGLVETQYF. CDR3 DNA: TGTGCCAGCAGCTTAGGGGCTAGCGGGCTCGTAGAGACCCAGTACTTC.

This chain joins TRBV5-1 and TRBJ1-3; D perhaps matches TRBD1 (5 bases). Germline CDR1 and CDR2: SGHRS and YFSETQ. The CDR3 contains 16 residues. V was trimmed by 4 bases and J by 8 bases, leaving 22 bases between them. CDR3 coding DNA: TGCGCCAGCAGCCGTAATCTTCAGGGTAGTGAGGACACCATATATTTT. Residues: CASSRNLQGSEDTIYF.

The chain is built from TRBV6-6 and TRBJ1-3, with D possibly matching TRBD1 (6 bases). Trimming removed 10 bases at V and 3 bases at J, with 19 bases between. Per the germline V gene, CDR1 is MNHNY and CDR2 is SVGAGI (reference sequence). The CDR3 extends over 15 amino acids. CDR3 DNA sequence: TGTGCCACCTCAGGGGCAGGAAACATTGGAAACACCATATATTTT. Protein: CATSGAGNIGNTIYF.

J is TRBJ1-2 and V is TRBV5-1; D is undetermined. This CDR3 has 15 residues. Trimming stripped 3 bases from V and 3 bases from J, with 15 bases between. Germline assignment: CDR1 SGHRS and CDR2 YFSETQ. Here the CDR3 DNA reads TGCGCCAGCAGCTCCCGGGCGGGTGGCGACTATGGCTACACCTTC. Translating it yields CASSSRAGGDYGYTF.

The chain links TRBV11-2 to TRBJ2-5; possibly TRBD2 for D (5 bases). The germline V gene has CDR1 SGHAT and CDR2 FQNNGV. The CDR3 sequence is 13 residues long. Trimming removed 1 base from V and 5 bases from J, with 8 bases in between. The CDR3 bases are TGTGCCAGCAGCTTAGCGGGGTCGGAGACCCAGTACTTC. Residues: CASSLAGSETQYF.

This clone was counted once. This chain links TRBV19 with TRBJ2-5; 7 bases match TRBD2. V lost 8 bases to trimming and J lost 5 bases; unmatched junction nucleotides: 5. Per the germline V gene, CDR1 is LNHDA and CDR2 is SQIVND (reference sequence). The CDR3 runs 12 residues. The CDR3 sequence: CASGRGWETQYF. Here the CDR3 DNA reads TGTGCCAGTGGGAGGGGATGGGAGACCCAGTACTTC. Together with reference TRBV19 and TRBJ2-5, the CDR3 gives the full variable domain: DGGITQSPKYLFRKEGQNVTLSCEQNLNHDAMYWYRQDPGQGLRLIYYSQIVNDFQKGDIAEGYSVSREKKESFPLTVTSAQKNPTAFYLCASGRGWETQYFGPGTRLLVL.

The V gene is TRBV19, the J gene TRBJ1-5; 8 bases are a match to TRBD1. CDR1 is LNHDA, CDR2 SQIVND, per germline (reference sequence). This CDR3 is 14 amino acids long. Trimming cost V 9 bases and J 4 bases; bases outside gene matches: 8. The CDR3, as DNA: TGTGCCAGCAGGGGGCCCTACGCGAATCAGCCCCAGCATTTT. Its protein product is CASRGPYANQPQHF.